The source of this T cell receptor (beta chain) is a study of breast tumors, draining lymph nodes, adjacent tissues. This clonotype has ten or more counts. This CDR3 spans 15 amino acids. CDR1 SGHNT and CDR2 YYREEE come from the germline V gene (reference sequence). The V and J ends lost 2 bases and 4 bases respectively, with 14 bases between them. In TCRdb, the multiplex PCR reads were re-called with MiXCR into one record per CDR3 protein. This table has tens of thousands of distinct CDR3 sequences, over 25% appearing once. Breast cancer patients provided tissue from their axillary draining lymph nodes.

J is TRBJ2-3 and V is TRBV5-4; maybe TRBD2 (5 bases). Sequenced: axillary lymph node tissue. The TCR was taken from a female donor with breast cancer. Some clones in this sample may be carry-over from other donors' samples. The CDR3 coding sequence is TGTGCCAGCAGCTTAGATTTGTCGGGGTCAGATACGCAGTATTTT. Amino acid sequence: CASSLDLSGSDTQYF. The full variable domain, in which reference TRBV5-4 and TRBJ2-3 provide the parts outside the CDR3, is ETGVTQSPTHLIKTRGQQVTLRCSSQSGHNTVSWYQQALGQGPQFIFQYYREEENGRGNFPPRFSGLQFPNYSSELNVNALELDDSALYLCASSLDLSGSDTQYFGPGTRLTVL.